One and the same sample provided the 24 T cell receptor beta chains below, sequenced in a study of shared clonotypes between healthy human individuals. Profiled with immunoSEQ multiplex PCR; TCRdb holds only in-frame clones, not every one. The sample records about 1.9 million clones, over 85% being singletons. It was CD45RO-negative cells, positively selected for CCR7, that made up naive CD8 cells, with terminally differentiated effector memory CD45RA+ cells excluded. The sample taken for sequencing was naive CD8+ T cells from PBMCs. Receptors were obtained from a man aged 18 to 35 in good health. Some clones in this sample may be carry-over from other donors' samples.

The V call is TRBV29-1, the J call TRBJ1-1, with no clear D. CDR1 SQVTM and CDR2 ANQGSEA come from the germline V gene. With 4 bases removed from V and 7 bases from J, the gap between germline ends came to 13 bases. There are 12 residues in the CDR3. Here the CDR3 DNA reads TGCAGCGTTGTTGGTCAGACAAATGAAGCTTTCTTT. This translates into CSVVGQTNEAFF.

The chain carries TRBV27 and TRBJ2-1; 10 bases match TRBD2. V was clipped by 3 bases and J by 6 bases; unmatched bases: 8. Germline CDR1 is MNHEY and CDR2 is SMNVEV (reference sequence). This CDR3 is built from 16 residues. In DNA, the CDR3 is TGTGCCAGCAGTTTCCCCCCTAGCGGGAGACTCAATGAGCAGTTCTTC. Its translation is CASSFPPSGRLNEQFF.

The chain links TRBV27 to TRBJ2-6, with TRBD2 as a possible D gene (5 bases). The CDR3 consists of 16 residues. CDR1 and CDR2 from the germline V gene are MNHEY and SMNVEV (reference sequence). The V end lost 5 bases, the J end lost 3 bases, and 14 bases lay between the germline ends. The CDR3 loop is CASSPITSDGANVLTF. CDR3 nucleotides: TGTGCCAGCAGTCCAATAACTAGTGATGGGGCCAACGTCCTGACTTTC.

The DNA of the CDR3 is TGTGCCAGCAGCTTAGCGGGCCTAGCGGGAGTCTACTACGAGCAGTACTTC. This gives the protein CASSLAGLAGVYYEQYF. The rearrangement joins TRBV11-2 to TRBJ2-7; 10 bases match TRBD2. The germline V gene encodes CDR1 SGHAT and CDR2 FQNNGV. The CDR3 extends over 17 amino acids. The V segment lost 1 base and the J segment 3 bases; nucleotides outside the gene matches: 9.

This clone was recorded once. This chain links TRBV15 with TRBJ2-1; TRBD2 matches 13 bases. CDR3 length equals 18 residues. The V gene's germline CDR1 is LNHNV and CDR2 YYDKDF (reference sequence). V lost 5 bases, J lost 8 bases, and 15 bases stayed unmatched. The DNA of the CDR3 is TGTGCCACCAGCCGCCGACTAGCGGGAGGTACCCAAGCAGATGAGCAGTTCTTC. Protein: CATSRRLAGGTQADEQFF.

V gene TRBV4-1 combines with J gene TRBJ2-7; either TRBD1 or TRBD2 may fit D (5 bases each). This CDR3 spans 15 amino acids. Looked up from germline, CDR1 is MGHRA and CDR2 is YSYEKL. V was pared by 0 bases and J by 2 bases, with 11 bases between. CDR3 bases: TGCGCCAGCAGCCAAGAAGGGGACCTCCCCTACGAGCAGTACTTC. Its translation: CASSQEGDLPYEQYF.

The chain joins TRBV5-1 to TRBJ2-7, with D maybe TRBD2 (5 bases). CDR3 length equals 13 residues. Per the germline V gene, CDR1 is SGHRS and CDR2 is YFSETQ. V gave up 5 bases and J gave up 5 bases, with 14 bases separating them. The CDR3 DNA is TGCGCCAGCAGTTGGCTAGCTGGGAACGAGCAGTACTTC. This codes for CASSWLAGNEQYF.

This CDR3 reads CASSLLYGTGNEQYF. The CDR3 region has the DNA TGTGCCAGCAGCCTTCTCTACGGGACAGGAAACGAGCAGTACTTC. The V call is TRBV11-2, the J call TRBJ2-7; 8 bases map to TRBD1. After removal of 5 bases from V and 5 bases from J, the junction contained 11 bases not matched to a gene. CDR3 length equals 15 residues. CDR1 and CDR2 (germline): SGHAT, FQNNGV.

V is TRBV28 and J is TRBJ1-2, with 9 bases fitting TRBD1. The CDR3 is made up of 14 amino acids. The V gene's germline CDR1 is MDHEN and CDR2 SYDVKM. V shed 6 bases and J 6 bases; nucleotides not matched to a gene: 8. DNA for the CDR3: TGTGCCAGCAGCGAACCGGGACAGGGAGATGGCTACACCTTC. Its protein product is CASSEPGQGDGYTF.

The chain couples TRBV11-2 to TRBJ2-2; the match to TRBD2 covers 14 bases. The V and J ends lost 5 bases and 4 bases, in that order; junction bases with no gene match: 6. CDR3 size: 17 residues. Germline V gives CDR1 SGHAT, CDR2 FQNNGV. The CDR3, as DNA: TGTGCCAGCAGCCCGACTAGCGGGAGGGCCCGCACCGGGGAGCTGTTTTTT. Protein sequence: CASSPTSGRARTGELFF.

The chain recombines TRBV10-2 with TRBJ1-2, with D uncertain. The CDR3 has 14 amino acids. V was pared by 8 bases and J by 4 bases, with 17 bases between. Germline assignment: CDR1 WSHSY and CDR2 SAAADI. Written as DNA, the CDR3 is TGCGCCAGCGGAGATGCAGGCAGTGGCTATGGCTACACCTTC. Translating gives CASGDAGSGYGYTF.

The genes are TRBV4-3 and TRBJ2-1, with 11 bases aligning to TRBD2. V shed 4 bases and J 5 bases; nucleotides not matched to a gene: 7. Germline V lookup: CDR1 LGHNA, CDR2 YSLEER. CDR3 length equals 16 residues. CDR3 protein: CASSPHTSGRNNEQFF. CDR3 nucleotide sequence: TGCGCCAGCAGCCCTCATACTAGCGGGAGAAACAATGAGCAGTTCTTC.

Here the CDR3 reads CASSEGSYAPYEQYF. CDR3 nucleotides: TGTGCCAGCAGTGAAGGGTCCTATGCGCCCTACGAGCAGTACTTC. The gene calls are TRBV2 and TRBJ2-7; D gene uncertain. The CDR3 length is 15 residues. Between the trimmed V and J ends, which lost 1 base and 2 bases, there was a span of 12 bases. Germline loops: CDR1 SNHLY, CDR2 FYNNEI.

The chain carries TRBV5-1 and TRBJ1-6; D unresolved. Trimming took 4 bases from V and 0 from J, leaving 8 bases between them. CDR3 length: 15 amino acids. The germline V gene encodes CDR1 SGHRS and CDR2 YFSETQ. DNA of the CDR3: TGCGCCAGCAGCCAAAAGAGCTCCTATAATTCACCCCTCCACTTT. It yields the protein CASSQKSSYNSPLHF.

The gene calls are TRBV4-1 and TRBJ2-5; tentative D call: TRBD2 (5 bases). The CDR3 has 14 amino acids. Germline CDR1 and CDR2: MGHRA and YSYEKL. Trimming stripped 1 base from V and 5 bases from J, with 11 bases between. The CDR3 region has the DNA TGCGCCAGCAGCCAAGTGGGTGGGGAGGAGACCCAGTACTTC. It codes for CASSQVGGEETQYF.

This chain uses TRBV9 with TRBJ1-4, with TRBD1 identical over 7 bases. This CDR3 region has 15 residues. V shed 4 bases and J 8 bases; nucleotides not matched to a gene: 11. In germline, CDR1 is SGDLS, CDR2 YYNGEE. CDR3 nucleotides: TGTGCCAGCAGCCCTAGTGAGGGGGCTTGGGAAAAACTGTTTTTT. Protein: CASSPSEGAWEKLFF. Based on the CDR3 plus reference TRBV9 and TRBJ1-4, the full variable domain is DSGVTQTPKHLITATGQRVTLRCSPRSGDLSVYWYQQSLDQGLQFLIQYYNGEERAKGNILERFSAQQFPDLHSELNLSSLELGDSALYFCASSPSEGAWEKLFFGSGTQLSVL.

This clone was observed once. This chain links TRBV11-2 with TRBJ1-1, with 7 bases identical to TRBD1. Unmatched junction bases numbered 8, after V lost 5 bases and J lost 5 bases. Germline CDR1 is SGHAT and CDR2 is FQNNGV. CDR3 length: 14 amino acids. This CDR3 reads CASSRRQTGTEAFF. CDR3 nucleotide sequence: TGTGCCAGCAGCCGACGACAGACAGGGACTGAAGCTTTCTTT. Full variable domain (missing parts from reference TRBV11-2 and TRBJ1-1): EAGVAQSPRYKIIEKRQSVAFWCNPISGHATLYWYQQILGQGPKLLIQFQNNGVVDDSQLPKDRFSAERLKGVDSTLKIQPAKLEDSAVYLCASSRRQTGTEAFFGQGTRLTVV.

J is TRBJ1-4 and V is TRBV2; D is possibly TRBD1 (6 bases). With 1 base removed from V and 3 bases from J, the gap between germline ends came to 12 bases. The CDR3 is made up of 16 amino acids. From germline, CDR1 is SNHLY and CDR2 FYNNEI. In DNA, the CDR3 is TGTGCCAGCAGTGAAGGCCGGACAGTACCTAATGAAAAACTGTTTTTT. Translation gives CASSEGRTVPNEKLFF.

The chain employs TRBV30 and TRBJ2-1, with 7 bases that match TRBD2. The CDR3 consists of 18 residues. CDR1 and CDR2 from the germline V gene are GTSNPN and SVGIG (reference sequence). The ends lost 0 bases at V and 3 bases at J; junction bases unmatched: 14. The CDR3 reads CAWSVGGGLAVNYNEQFF. The CDR3, as DNA: TGTGCCTGGAGTGTCGGCGGAGGGCTAGCGGTAAACTACAATGAGCAGTTCTTC.

This clone was counted only a few times. The V gene is TRBV28, the J gene TRBJ1-1, with D unclear. Germline V gene sequence: CDR1 MDHEN, CDR2 SYDVKM. The CDR3 is made up of 12 amino acids. With 3 bases removed from V and 13 bases from J, the gap between germline ends came to 15 bases. CDR3: CASSLSGGVDFF. CDR3 sequence (DNA): TGTGCCAGCAGTTTGAGTGGAGGAGTAGATTTCTTT.

The rearrangement uses TRBV13 and TRBJ2-1, with 8 bases identical to TRBD2. This CDR3 spans 17 amino acids. Germline V gene sequence: CDR1 PRHDT, CDR2 FYEKMQ (reference sequence). After removal of 4 bases from V and 6 bases from J, the junction contained 14 bases not matched to a gene. CDR3 in amino acids: CASSSPTSSGGLNEQFF. The CDR3 nucleotides are TGTGCCAGCAGCTCCCCCACTTCGAGCGGGGGACTCAATGAGCAGTTCTTC.

The chain has TRBV15 and TRBJ1-3; possible D gene TRBD1, 5 bases. Germline assignment: CDR1 LNHNV and CDR2 YYDKDF (reference sequence). Between the trimmed V and J ends, which lost 5 bases and 1 base, there was a span of 9 bases. CDR3 length: 14 amino acids. The CDR3 DNA follows: TGTGCCACCAGCCCGGGGGGGTCTGGAAACACCATATATTTT. Amino acids: CATSPGGSGNTIYF.

Here the CDR3 DNA reads TGTGCCAGCAGCGTAGGGGCAGGGCGGAATTCACCCCTCCACTTT. This encodes CASSVGAGRNSPLHF. The chain has TRBV9 and TRBJ1-6; TRBD1 might be the D (5 bases). The CDR3 length is 15 residues. Germline assignment: CDR1 SGDLS and CDR2 YYNGEE. Trimming pared 0 bases from V and 7 bases from J, leaving 11 bases between.

The rearrangement links TRBV7-8 to TRBJ2-1, with 10 bases that match TRBD2. The length of the CDR3 is 16 residues. In germline, CDR1 is SGHVS, CDR2 FQNEAQ. The ends lost 5 bases at V and 4 bases at J; junction bases unmatched: 8. The CDR3 DNA follows: TGTGCCAGCAGCCACATGGGAGCGGGAGGGTACAATGAGCAGTTCTTC. Translation: CASSHMGAGGYNEQFF.